This TCR beta chain derives from a study of shared clonotypes between healthy human individuals. Across the study: The donors, two women and a few men, were aged 18 to 49. The study's findings and limits: Some clonotypes were shared by all four sorted-subset donors, while others were not shared. The non-shared ones had lower generation probabilities than the shared ones.

CD45RO-negative, CCR7-positively selected cells formed the naive CD8 fraction, excluding terminally differentiated effector memory CD45RA+ cells. The study enrolled healthy HIV-negative adults without recent acute infections or vaccinations as donors. Sequenced by immunoSEQ multiplex PCR; TCRdb stores in-frame clones only, minus some. The data contain millions of clones, approximately 94% of them singletons. Per germline, CDR1 SGHDT and CDR2 YYEEEE. Trimming took off 1 base at V and 0 bases at J, with 4 bases between the two ends. There are 13 residues in the CDR3. Details on this clone: Antigen: not known.

This receptor was taken from a man aged 18 to 30 in good health. This chain joins TRBV5-6 and TRBJ2-5; D is uncertain. The material sequenced was naive CD8+ T cells sorted from blood. The CDR3 sequence is CASSLLYQETQYF. In nucleotides, the CDR3 is TGTGCCAGCAGCTTGCTGTACCAAGAGACCCAGTACTTC.